This record covers a single T cell receptor (beta chain). Its antigen is unidentified. The CDR3 covers 13 residues. The germline V and J ends were trimmed by 0 bases and 7 bases, with 7 bases remaining between them. Germline CDR1 SGHVS, CDR2 FNYEAQ. The time point is: baseline, week 1 (first vaccination visit). Documented treatment: pre-vaccination baseline after standard-of-care therapy. New WHO grade 3 or 4 IDH1-mutant, ATRX-lost astrocytomas were present in all donors. This entry is derived from a study of a mutant IDH1 vaccine in newly diagnosed glioma. Whole-study context: Previous treatment comprised radiotherapy, temozolomide, or both, mostly both.

Points from the study as a whole: Any relationship between pseudoprogression and changes in top peripheral T cell clonotypes seemed absent.

The repertoire was sequenced with immunoSEQ multiplex PCR; TCRdb's copy has only in-frame clones and lacks some. Altogether 70,000 to 100,000 clones are present, 82% being singletons, with the ten largest covering less than 5.5%. The origin of this receptor is a man aged 40-49 years with glioma. Some clones in this sample may be carry-over from other donors' samples. Sequenced material: PBMCs, taken from a glioma patient treated with radiotherapy, temozolomide or both. V usage is TRBV7-6 and J usage is TRBJ2-1, with D possibly TRBD1 on 5 matching bases. The CDR3 is CASSLARANEQFF. CDR3 bases: TGTGCCAGCAGCTTAGCCAGGGCGAATGAGCAGTTCTTC.